The 20 T cell receptor beta chains presented below share a single source sample, sequenced in a study of cytomegalovirus exposure and HLA in healthy donors. PCR used 60 Vbeta primers and 13 Jbeta primers. The assay was immunoSEQ multiplex PCR, and TCRdb's table has in-frame clones only and misses some. The sample includes just under 65,000 clones, roughly 78% of them seen just once. The sample comprised PBMCs. These receptors were taken from a woman aged 30 to 39 in good health and CMV-seronegative.

The gene calls are TRBV4-1 and TRBJ1-1; D is possibly TRBD1 (5 bases). The CDR3 consists of 18 residues. Trimming took off 1 base at V and 4 bases at J, with 22 bases between the two ends. Germline V CDR1 and CDR2: MGHRA, YSYEKL. The CDR3 is CASSQAGVGGRESTEAFF. CDR3 DNA: TGCGCCAGCAGCCAAGCAGGAGTCGGGGGTCGCGAGAGCACTGAAGCTTTCTTT.

The CDR3 bases are TGTGCCTGGAGTGTACCCACAGGCGGGGGCTCCTACGAGCAGTACTTC. As protein: CAWSVPTGGGSYEQYF. This chain links TRBV30 with TRBJ2-7; 7 bases align to TRBD2. This CDR3 has 16 residues. From germline, CDR1 is GTSNPN and CDR2 SVGIG (reference sequence). The J segment lost 0 bases and the V segment lost 0 bases, leaving 8 bases of the junction unmatched. Complete variable domain (other parts from reference TRBV30 and TRBJ2-7): SQTIHQWPATLVQPVGSPLSLECTVEGTSNPNLYWYRQAAGRGLQLLFYSVGIGQISSEVPQNLSASRPQDRQFILSSKKLLLSDSGFYLCAWSVPTGGGSYEQYFGPGTRLTVT.

This clone was picked up a small number of times. J is TRBJ2-7 and V is TRBV13; 7 nucleotides agree with TRBD1. V was clipped by 5 bases and J by 6 bases; unmatched bases: 7. CDR3 length equals 13 residues. Germline values: CDR1 PRHDT, CDR2 FYEKMQ (reference sequence). For the CDR3, the DNA is TGTGCCAGCAGCCCCCAGACAGGGCCCGAGCAGTACTTC. It codes for CASSPQTGPEQYF. Full variable domain (outside the CDR3, taken from reference TRBV13 and TRBJ2-7): AAGVIQSPRHLIKEKRETATLKCYPIPRHDTVYWYQQGPGQDPQFLISFYEKMQSDKGSIPDRFSAQQFSDYHSELNMSSLELGDSALYFCASSPQTGPEQYFGPGTRLTVT.

The gene calls are TRBV7-9 and TRBJ2-7; 9 bases align to TRBD1. The CDR3 runs to 12 residues. Germline values: CDR1 SEHNR, CDR2 FQNEAQ (reference sequence). Trimming at V came to 4 bases and at J to 6 bases, leaving 1 base not matched to a gene. The chain's CDR3 is CASSWGQGEQYF. CDR3 coding DNA: TGTGCCAGCAGCTGGGGACAGGGCGAGCAGTACTTC. Using reference TRBV7-9 and TRBJ2-7 for the parts outside the CDR3, the full variable domain is DTGVSQNPRHKITKRGQNVTFRCDPISEHNRLYWYRQTLGQGPEFLTYFQNEAQLEKSRLLSDRFSAERPKGSFSTLEIQRTEQGDSAMYLCASSWGQGEQYFGPGTRLTVT.

The V call is TRBV10-3, the J call TRBJ2-3; 8 bases line up with TRBD1. The CDR3 is 13 residues long. The V segment lost 10 bases and the J segment 2 bases; nucleotides outside the gene matches: 5. Germline values: CDR1 ENHRY, CDR2 SYGVKD. The CDR3 DNA follows: TGTGCCACCTCAGGGGGCAACACAGATACGCAGTATTTT. Translating gives CATSGGNTDTQYF.

The chain carries TRBV7-6 and TRBJ2-1, with D tentatively TRBD2 (5 bases). V lost 1 base and J lost 5, with 9 bases in between. The CDR3 is 14 residues long. Germline CDR1 is SGHVS and CDR2 is FNYEAQ. CDR3 nucleotide sequence: TGTGCCAGCAGCTTAGTCCCAGCGGACAATGAGCAGTTCTTC. The encoded protein is CASSLVPADNEQFF.

V gene TRBV20-1 combines with J gene TRBJ2-2; D gene uncertain. CDR3 length equals 11 residues. V gave up 6 bases and J gave up 2 bases, with 4 bases separating them. The germline gives CDR1 DFQATT, CDR2 SNEGSKA (reference sequence). The CDR3 DNA is TGCAGTGCCACTAACACCGGGGAGCTGTTTTTT. Protein: CSATNTGELFF.

The J gene is TRBJ2-1, the V gene TRBV10-1, with D maybe TRBD2 (6 bases). Per the germline V gene, CDR1 is WNHNN and CDR2 is SYGVQD (reference sequence). The CDR3 length is 14 residues. Deletions cut 1 base from V and 10 bases from J, with 14 bases between. The CDR3, as DNA: TGCGCCAGCAGTGAGTTACGGGCGACTAGGGAGCAGTTCTTC. It yields the protein CASSELRATREQFF.

This chain uses TRBV2 with TRBJ1-6; TRBD1 matches 9 bases. Germline CDR1 is SNHLY and CDR2 is FYNNEI. Germline trimming cut 5 bases from V and 9 bases from J; bases unmatched to any gene: 5. The CDR3 loop spans 14 amino acids. CDR3 bases: TGTGCCAGCAGTTGGGGACAGGGAAGTTCACCCCTCCACTTT. Translated, it gives CASSWGQGSSPLHF.

The chain carries TRBV6-1 and TRBJ2-1; 9 bases agree with TRBD2. This CDR3 spans 17 amino acids. CDR1 MNHNS and CDR2 SASEGT come from the germline V gene. J lost 8 bases, V lost 0 bases, and 11 bases had no gene match. Here the CDR3 reads CASSEAAGVAGADEQFF. DNA of the CDR3: TGTGCCAGCAGTGAAGCGGCTGGGGTAGCGGGAGCCGATGAGCAGTTCTTC.

Note on this clone: The junction differs from germline at one of its ends, possibly a read error. J is TRBJ2-1 and V is TRBV7-9, with D unclear. Germline CDR1 SEHNR, CDR2 FQNEAQ (reference sequence). The CDR3 totals 9 residues. Here the CDR3 DNA reads TGTGCCAGCAGCTTAGATACAATCTTC. It specifies CASSLDTIF.

The chain joins TRBV30 to TRBJ2-1; the match to TRBD2 covers 13 bases. Germline V lookup: CDR1 GTSNPN, CDR2 SVGIG (reference sequence). V shed 0 bases, J shed 7 bases, and the junction held 9 bases outside the gene matches. The CDR3 contains 17 residues. The CDR3 protein is CAWSVLAGGRRVNEQFF. The CDR3 nucleotides are TGTGCCTGGAGTGTACTAGCGGGAGGGCGTAGGGTAAATGAGCAGTTCTTC.

The gene calls are TRBV5-8 and TRBJ1-2; the match to TRBD1 covers 8 bases. The V segment lost 4 bases and the J segment 7 bases; nucleotides outside the gene matches: 12. From germline, CDR1 is SGHTS and CDR2 YDEGEE. The CDR3 spans 15 residues. The CDR3 sequence: CASSLGPGQAAGYTF. The CDR3 region has the DNA TGTGCCAGCAGCCTCGGTCCGGGACAGGCTGCTGGCTACACCTTC. Full variable domain (missing parts from reference TRBV5-8 and TRBJ1-2): EAGVTQSPTHLIKTRGQQATLRCSPISGHTSVYWYQQALGLGLQFLLWYDEGEERNRGNFPPRFSGRQFPNYSSELNVNALELEDSALYLCASSLGPGQAAGYTFGSGTRLTVV.

The genes are TRBV2 and TRBJ1-2, with 9 bases lining up with TRBD1. Germline CDR1 SNHLY, CDR2 FYNNEI. The length of the CDR3 is 15 residues. V was clipped by 0 bases and J by 7 bases; unmatched bases: 6. The CDR3 is CASSEATGGFVGYTF. In nucleotides, the CDR3 is TGTGCCAGCAGTGAAGCCACAGGGGGCTTCGTTGGCTACACCTTC.

This chain connects TRBV6-5 to TRBJ2-1, with D tentatively TRBD2 (6 bases). V dropped 4 bases and J dropped 7 bases, with 17 bases sitting between them. The CDR3 is 15 residues long. CDR1 is MNHEY and CDR2 is SVGAGI in the germline V gene. CDR3: CASSWGRQSVNEQFF. The CDR3 DNA sequence: TGTGCCAGCAGTTGGGGGAGGCAGTCGGTAAATGAGCAGTTCTTC.

This clone was observed a single time. The chain joins TRBV4-1 to TRBJ2-1; TRBD1 aligns across 7 bases. The germline V gene encodes CDR1 MGHRA and CDR2 YSYEKL. Trimming took 0 bases from V and 4 from J; bases not matched to a gene: 6. The CDR3 spans 16 residues. This chain's CDR3 is CASSQDFRTGYNEQFF. For the CDR3, the DNA is TGCGCCAGCAGCCAAGATTTCCGGACAGGTTACAATGAGCAGTTCTTC.

The chain couples TRBV29-1 to TRBJ2-7, with 11 positions matching TRBD1. The germline gives CDR1 SQVTM, CDR2 ANQGSEA. The CDR3 consists of 13 residues. V lost 6 bases and J lost 3; bases outside the gene matches: 4. This CDR3 is CSVTGTGGYEQYF. The CDR3 DNA reads as TGCAGCGTGACCGGGACAGGGGGCTACGAGCAGTACTTC.

The CDR3 here is CASSVSPNTEAFF. The CDR3 DNA reads TGTGCCAGCAGCGTTAGCCCGAACACTGAAGCTTTCTTT. This rearrangement joins TRBV9 to TRBJ1-1; D gene unclear. CDR1 SGDLS and CDR2 YYNGEE come from the germline V gene. CDR3 length: 13 amino acids. Trimming took off 2 bases at V and 1 base at J, with 6 bases between the two ends.

J is TRBJ2-7 and V is TRBV9; 9 bases align to TRBD2. V gave up 4 bases and J gave up 2 bases; unmatched junction bases: 10. This CDR3 is 16 amino acids long. CDR1 and CDR2 from the germline V gene are SGDLS and YYNGEE. The DNA for the CDR3 is TGTGCCAGCAGCCCCTCCAGTGCGGGAGGGCCCTACGAGCAGTACTTC. Residues: CASSPSSAGGPYEQYF.

This chain uses TRBV5-1 with TRBJ2-5; 8 nucleotides align to TRBD1. J lost 5 bases, V lost 4 bases, and 1 base had no gene match. The CDR3 contains 12 residues. Germline V gene lookup returns CDR1 SGHRS and CDR2 YFSETQ. CDR3 in DNA: TGCGCCAGCAGCCGGGACAGGGAGACCCAGTACTTC. Translating gives CASSRDRETQYF.